Listed below are T cell receptor beta chains from one sample, sequenced in a study of patients and donors after allogeneic stem cell transplantation. MiXCR was run by TCRdb on the RT-PCR reads, yielding one entry per CDR3 protein. The sample records fewer than 180,000 distinct CDR3 sequences, roughly 35% being singletons. Specimen: blood, either unsorted or a sorted T cell fraction (not recorded which). These receptors were obtained from a human donor who was either an allogeneic HSCT recipient or a stem cell or donor lymphocyte infusion donor (not recorded which). It is not recorded whose cells these are; they may come from a transplant donor. CDR3s include the opening cysteine and the closing phenylalanine or tryptophan. Fields, in order: J gene, D gene, clone size, V gene, CDR3 protein, CDR3 DNA. The D gene is left open where the match is weak. Rows give clone size only sometimes, using once, few, many, or a class for an expanded clone.

J: TRBJ1-2
D: .
size: .
V: TRBV20-1
CDR3: CRDGRDTFF
DNA: TGCAGGGATGGGCGGGACACCTTCTTC

J: TRBJ1-2
D: .
size: few
V: TRBV21-1
CDR3: CASSGPSYGYTF
DNA: TGTGCCAGCAGCGGACCGTCCTATGGCTACACCTTC

J: TRBJ2-5
D: .
size: once
V: TRBV7-9
CDR3: CASSPHRDPGRGETQYF
DNA: TGTGCCAGCAGCCCTCACCGGGACCCTGGGAGAGGAGAGACCCAGTACTTC

J: TRBJ2-5
D: .
size: once
V: TRBV3-1
CDR3: CASSPVVGPQETQYF
DNA: TGTGCCAGCAGCCCCGTTGTGGGCCCCCAAGAGACCCAGTACTTC

J: TRBJ2-1
D: TRBD2
size: .
V: TRBV6-6
CDR3: CASSTTSGGYNEQFF
DNA: TGTGCCAGCAGTACGACTAGCGGGGGCTACAATGAGCAGTTCTTC

J: TRBJ2-6
D: .
size: .
V: TRBV27
CDR3: CASSLSLGANVLTF
DNA: TGTGCCAGCAGTTTATCACTCGGCGCCAACGTCCTGACTTTC

J: TRBJ1-1
D: TRBD1
size: .
V: TRBV15
CDR3: CATLNPQTGRNTEAFF
DNA: TGTGCCACCCTCAACCCCCAGACAGGGAGAAACACTGAAGCTTTCTTT

J: TRBJ1-2
D: .
size: many
V: TRBV5-1
CDR3: CASSPPTQGIHGYTF
DNA: TGCGCCAGCAGCCCCCCCACCCAGGGAATTCATGGCTACACCTTC

J: TRBJ2-1
D: TRBD2
size: .
V: TRBV9
CDR3: CASSSSGRGGHEQFF
DNA: TGTGCCAGCAGCTCCTCCGGGAGGGGGGGCCATGAGCAGTTCTTC

J: TRBJ1-1
D: .
size: few
V: TRBV12-3/TRBV12-4
CDR3: CASSLATTEAFF
DNA: TGTGCCAGCAGTTTAGCCACTACTGAAGCTTTCTTT

J: TRBJ1-4
D: TRBD1
size: few
V: TRBV12-3/TRBV12-4
CDR3: CASRGDSENEKLFF
DNA: TGTGCCAGCAGGGGGGACAGCGAAAATGAAAAACTGTTTTTT

J: TRBJ1-1
D: .
size: .
V: TRBV5-6
CDR3: CASSGTDRNTEAFF
DNA: TGTGCCAGCAGCGGCACCGACAGGAACACTGAAGCTTTCTTT

J: TRBJ1-1
D: .
size: few
V: TRBV6-1
CDR3: CASSEAWRDTEAFF
DNA: TGTGCCAGCAGTGAAGCTTGGAGGGACACTGAAGCTTTCTTT

J: TRBJ1-6
D: .
size: .
V: TRBV6-5
CDR3: CASSYRLSPLHF
DNA: TGTGCCAGCAGTTACAGGCTTTCACCCCTCCACTTT

J: TRBJ2-1
D: .
size: .
V: TRBV7-8
CDR3: CASSSPYHEQFF
DNA: TGTGCCAGCAGCTCACCATACCATGAGCAGTTCTTC

J: TRBJ1-5
D: TRBD1
size: .
V: TRBV7-8
CDR3: CASSLVVQGWNQPQHF
DNA: TGTGCCAGCAGCTTAGTAGTACAGGGGTGGAATCAGCCCCAGCATTTT

J: TRBJ2-1
D: .
size: few
V: TRBV5-1
CDR3: CASSLGLELYNEQFF
DNA: TGCGCCAGCAGCTTGGGACTAGAACTCTACAATGAGCAGTTCTTC

J: TRBJ1-1
D: .
size: .
V: TRBV9
CDR3: CASSVASGPENTEAFF
DNA: TGTGCCAGCAGCGTAGCTTCGGGGCCTGAGAACACTGAAGCTTTCTTT

J: TRBJ2-5
D: .
size: .
V: TRBV12-3/TRBV12-4
CDR3: CASSSPLVRSGTQYF
DNA: TGTGCCAGCAGCTCCCCCCTTGTACGGTCCGGGACCCAGTACTTC

J: TRBJ1-2
D: .
size: .
V: TRBV7-2
CDR3: CASGRGYGYTF
DNA: TGTGCCAGCGGAAGGGGCTATGGCTACACCTTC

J: TRBJ1-1
D: TRBD1
size: .
V: TRBV7-8
CDR3: CASSLGGTGKLIEAFF
DNA: TGTGCCAGCAGCTTAGGTGGGACAGGGAAGTTAATTGAAGCTTTCTTT

J: TRBJ1-4
D: .
size: .
V: TRBV4-1
CDR3: CASSQTGTPEANEKLFF
DNA: TGCGCCAGCAGCCAGACCGGGACGCCAGAGGCTAATGAAAAACTGTTTTTT

J: TRBJ2-4
D: .
size: .
V: TRBV20-1
CDR3: CSARQGTAKNIQYF
DNA: TGCAGTGCTCGCCAGGGGACGGCCAAAAACATTCAGTACTTC

J: TRBJ1-1
D: .
size: .
V: TRBV10-3
CDR3: CAIRHEGGGTEAFF
DNA: TGTGCCATCAGACATGAAGGGGGAGGTACTGAAGCTTTCTTT

J: TRBJ2-5
D: .
size: .
V: TRBV11-2
CDR3: CASSLVSELETQYF
DNA: TGTGCCAGCAGCTTAGTAAGCGAATTGGAGACCCAGTACTTC

J: TRBJ1-1
D: .
size: few
V: TRBV6-6
CDR3: CASSKENTEAFF
DNA: TGTGCCAGCAGTAAAGAGAACACTGAAGCTTTCTTT

J: TRBJ2-4
D: .
size: .
V: TRBV12-3/TRBV12-4
CDR3: CASSLRGNIQYF
DNA: TGTGCCAGCAGTTTACGGGGGAACATTCAGTACTTC

J: TRBJ1-4
D: TRBD1
size: few
V: TRBV6-5
CDR3: CASRTQGEREKLFF
DNA: TGTGCCAGCAGAACACAGGGGGAAAGGGAAAAACTGTTTTTT

J: TRBJ1-2
D: .
size: few
V: TRBV9
CDR3: CASSQQGLYGYTF
DNA: TGTGCCAGCAGCCAACAGGGACTCTATGGCTACACCTTC

J: TRBJ2-2
D: .
size: .
V: TRBV6-6
CDR3: CASSYNLAVANTGELFF
DNA: TGTGCCAGCAGTTACAATTTGGCGGTGGCGAACACCGGGGAGCTGTTTTTT